This TCR beta chain was retrieved from a study of identifying expanded T cells in peripheral blood. Germline loops: CDR1 LNHNV, CDR2 YYDKDF (reference sequence). The CDR3 has 13 amino acids. Trimming cost V 0 bases and J 7 bases, with 9 bases left between them. The data were produced by immunoSEQ multiplex PCR, yet TCRdb's version contains in-frame clones alone and is incomplete. The table includes some 54,000 clones, less than 85% detected once. The sample consisted of blood. The chain employs TRBV15 and TRBJ1-1; no firm D call. The receptor's source is a person aged 18 to 70 in good health. CDR3 protein: CATSRETLVEAFF. The CDR3 DNA sequence: TGTGCCACCAGCAGAGAGACTCTAGTTGAAGCTTTCTTT. The full variable domain, its missing parts supplied by reference TRBV15 and TRBJ1-1, is DAMVIQNPRYQVTQFGKPVTLSCSQTLNHNVMYWYQQKSSQAPKLLFHYYDKDFNNEADTPDNFQSRRPNTSFCFLDIRSPGLGDTAMYLCATSRETLVEAFFGQGTRLTVV.